Following are 2 T cell receptor beta chains from one sample sequenced in a study of blood T cell repertoires in COVID-19. Sequenced by immunoSEQ multiplex PCR; TCRdb stores in-frame clones only, minus some. The table records around 67,000 clones, roughly 87% of them present only once. Sample: peripheral blood. The receptors derive from a woman aged 80 or over with acute or convalescent COVID-19.

The chain employs TRBV19 and TRBJ2-6; D may be TRBD1 (6 bases). This CDR3 comprises 15 residues. From germline, CDR1 is LNHDA and CDR2 SQIVND (reference sequence). Trimming shortened V by 8 bases and J by 2 bases, and 13 bases separated the two germline ends. In DNA form, the CDR3 reads TGTGCCAGTCGCCTAAAGGGGGCTGGGGCCAACGTCCTGACTTTC. This codes for CASRLKGAGANVLTF.

This CDR3 reads CASSLRWGAQYNEQFF. DNA of the CDR3: TGTGCCAGCAGCTTACGGTGGGGCGCCCAATACAATGAGCAGTTCTTC. The chain carries TRBV7-8 and TRBJ2-1; D is possibly TRBD1 (5 bases). There are 16 residues in the CDR3. The germline V gene has CDR1 SGHVS and CDR2 FQNEAQ. Trimming shortened V by 2 bases and J by 4 bases, and 15 bases separated the two germline ends.